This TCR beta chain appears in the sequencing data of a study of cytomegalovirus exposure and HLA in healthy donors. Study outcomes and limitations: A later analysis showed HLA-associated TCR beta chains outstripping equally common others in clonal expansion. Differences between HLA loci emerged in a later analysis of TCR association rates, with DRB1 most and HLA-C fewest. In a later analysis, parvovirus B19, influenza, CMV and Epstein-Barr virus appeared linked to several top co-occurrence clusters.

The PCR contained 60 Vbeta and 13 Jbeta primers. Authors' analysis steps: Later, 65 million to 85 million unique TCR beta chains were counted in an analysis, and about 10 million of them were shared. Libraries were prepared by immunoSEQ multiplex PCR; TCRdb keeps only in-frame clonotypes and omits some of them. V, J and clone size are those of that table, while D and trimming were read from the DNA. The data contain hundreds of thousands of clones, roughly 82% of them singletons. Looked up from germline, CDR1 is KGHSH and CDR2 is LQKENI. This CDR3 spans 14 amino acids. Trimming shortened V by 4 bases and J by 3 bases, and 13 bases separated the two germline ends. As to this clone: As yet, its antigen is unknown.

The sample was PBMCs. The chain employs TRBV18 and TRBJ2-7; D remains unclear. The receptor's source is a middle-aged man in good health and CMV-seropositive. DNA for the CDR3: TGTGCCAGCTCACGAGGAGCTAATGGCTACGAGCAGTACTTC. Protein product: CASSRGANGYEQYF.